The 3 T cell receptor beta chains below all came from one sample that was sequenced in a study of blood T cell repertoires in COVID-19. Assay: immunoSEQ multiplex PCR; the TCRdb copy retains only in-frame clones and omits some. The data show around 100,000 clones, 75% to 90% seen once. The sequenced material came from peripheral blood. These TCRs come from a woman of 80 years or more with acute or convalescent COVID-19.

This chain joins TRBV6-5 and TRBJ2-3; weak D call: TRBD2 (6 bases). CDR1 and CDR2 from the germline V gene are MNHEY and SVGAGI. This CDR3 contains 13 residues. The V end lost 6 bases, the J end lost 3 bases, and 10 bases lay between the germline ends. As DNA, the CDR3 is TGTGCCAGCAGCGCGGGGTATACAGATACGCAGTATTTT. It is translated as CASSAGYTDTQYF.

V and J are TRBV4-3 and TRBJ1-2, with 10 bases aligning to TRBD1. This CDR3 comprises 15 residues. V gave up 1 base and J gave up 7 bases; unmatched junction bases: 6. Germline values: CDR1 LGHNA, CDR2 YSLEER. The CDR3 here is CASSQGWDRGSGYTF. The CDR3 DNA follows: TGCGCCAGCAGCCAAGGCTGGGACAGGGGTTCTGGCTACACCTTC.

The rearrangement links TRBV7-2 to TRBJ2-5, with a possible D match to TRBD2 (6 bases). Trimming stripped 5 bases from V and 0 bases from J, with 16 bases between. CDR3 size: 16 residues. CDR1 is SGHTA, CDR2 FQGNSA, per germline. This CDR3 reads CASSGGAVANQETQYF. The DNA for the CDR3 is TGTGCCAGCAGCGGAGGGGCTGTAGCGAACCAAGAGACCCAGTACTTC.